Listed here are 18 T cell receptor beta chains from one sample, sequenced in a study of regulatory T cells in long-lasting Graves disease. Assembly of TCR beta libraries relied on iRepertoire HTBI primers together with Arm-PCR of CDR3 regions. One entry per CDR3 protein, called by TCRdb with MiXCR from the multiplex PCR reads. The sample consists of around 500,000 distinct CDR3 sequences, around 12% of them appearing once. The sample's time point: newly diagnosed GD, antithyroid drugs for less than 3 months. After RNA was extracted from PBMCs, the TCR library was made from it. In addition, the sample was reused for a study of T cells in Graves' hyperthyroidism and ophthalmopathy.

Sequenced material: peripheral blood mononuclear cells (PBMCs), taken at new diagnosis, from a patient treated with antithyroid drugs. The receptors come from a woman in her 30s with Graves disease.

As for this clonotype: This may be a read error: a much more frequent sequence differs by one nucleotide. The rearrangement joins TRBV6-1 to TRBJ2-1; the match to TRBD1 covers 7 bases. J was trimmed by 4 bases and V by 9 bases; bases with no gene match: 6. CDR3 length equals 13 residues. Germline V gives CDR1 MNHNS, CDR2 SASEGT. The CDR3 sequence: CARSRDRYNEQFF. CDR3 DNA: TGTGCCAGGAGTCGGGACAGATACAATGAGCAGTTCTTC.

In this sample, this clonotype turned up a few times. Just one base apart from a much larger clone, this may be a read error. J is TRBJ2-3 and V is TRBV7-7, with D perhaps TRBD2 (6 bases). The CDR3 consists of 15 residues. The germline gives CDR1 SSHAT, CDR2 FNYEAQ (reference sequence). The CDR3 nucleotides read TGTGCCAGCAGCTGGGGACTGGATCTCACAGATACGCAGTCTTTT. Protein product: CASSWGLDLTDTQSF.

This clonotype was detected many times. The chain joins TRBV2 to TRBJ1-5, with a possible D match to TRBD1 (6 bases). Germline CDR1 is SNHLY and CDR2 is FYNNEI. CDR3 size: 14 residues. The germline V and J ends were trimmed by 8 bases and 4 bases, with 15 bases remaining between them. This CDR3 reads CASLSGTLNQPQHF. For the CDR3, the DNA is TGTGCCAGCCTCTCTGGGACATTAAATCAGCCCCAGCATTTT.

The sample holds many counts of this clonotype. The junction differs from germline at one of its ends, possibly a read error. This chain connects TRBV11-2 to TRBJ2-5; 12 bases fit TRBD1. Germline lookup yields CDR1 SGHAT and CDR2 FQNNGV. The CDR3 totals 12 residues. CDR3 nucleotide sequence: TGTGCCAGCAGGCTGGGACAGGGGGCGGAGGACTTC. Residues: CASRLGQGAEDF.

This clonotype was counted ten times or more. This sequence joins TRBV13 and TRBJ1-2; D uncertain. There are 16 residues in the CDR3. Trimming cost V 4 bases and J 3 bases, with 18 bases left between them. CDR1 is PRHDT and CDR2 is FYEKMQ in the germline V gene (reference sequence). CDR3 protein: CASSSLYPLGDYGYTF. CDR3 nucleotides: TGTGCCAGCAGCTCCCTCTACCCACTGGGAGACTATGGCTACACCTTC.

Many counts were recorded for this clonotype. The V call is TRBV24-1, the J call TRBJ2-1, with D unresolved. V lost 2 bases to trimming and J lost 10 bases, with 20 bases between them. Germline loops: CDR1 KGHDR, CDR2 SFDVKD. This CDR3 is built from 16 residues. The CDR3 protein is CATSDSQDEYSREQFF. The CDR3, as DNA: TGTGCCACCAGTGATTCTCAAGACGAATACTCCCGCGAGCAGTTCTTC.

This clonotype came up many times. The chain recombines TRBV7-2 with TRBJ2-7, with a weak D call TRBD2 (6 bases). CDR1 is SGHTA and CDR2 is FQGNSA in the germline V gene. The CDR3 is 17 residues long. The ends were cut back, 1 base at V and 3 bases at J, with 19 bases in the middle. The CDR3 protein is CASSLGVLRGIYYEQYF. CDR3 nucleotides: TGTGCCAGCAGCTTAGGGGTTTTACGGGGGATATACTACGAGCAGTACTTC.

This clonotype was picked up many times. This chain links TRBV27 with TRBJ2-7, with D possibly TRBD1 on 5 matching bases. The CDR3 covers 13 residues. Germline V gene sequence: CDR1 MNHEY, CDR2 SMNVEV (reference sequence). Trimming removed 4 bases from V and 3 bases from J, with 10 bases in between. The CDR3 bases are TGTGCCAGCAGTTCCCGACAGAACTACGAGCAGTACTTC. Translation gives CASSSRQNYEQYF.

This clonotype was observed many times. The rearrangement joins TRBV27 to TRBJ2-7; 9 bases are shared with TRBD1. CDR1 is MNHEY and CDR2 is SMNVEV in the germline V gene (reference sequence). The CDR3 length is 13 residues. Germline trimming cut 9 bases from V and 2 bases from J; bases unmatched to any gene: 5. CDR3 in DNA: TGTGCCAGTAGACAGGGGGACACCTACGAGCAGTACTTC. It encodes CASRQGDTYEQYF.

The chain combines TRBV3-1 with TRBJ2-2; TRBD1 aligns across 9 bases. The V and J ends lost 3 bases and 3 bases, in that order; junction bases with no gene match: 11. Germline loops: CDR1 LGHDT, CDR2 YNNKEL (reference sequence). The CDR3 loop spans 18 amino acids. CDR3 loop: CASSQGIRDREDTGELFF. CDR3 DNA sequence: TGTGCCAGCAGCCAGGGGATACGGGACAGGGAGGACACCGGGGAGCTGTTTTTT.

The rearrangement joins TRBV5-1 to TRBJ2-6; D not resolved. The germline V gene encodes CDR1 SGHRS and CDR2 YFSETQ. CDR3 length: 13 amino acids. The V end was cut by 7 bases, the J end by 11 bases, with 16 bases between. CDR3 residues: CASGIFERDVLTF. CDR3 nucleotides: TGCGCCAGCGGGATTTTCGAACGCGACGTCCTGACTTTC.

This clonotype was observed at least ten times. The V gene is TRBV7-8, the J gene TRBJ1-2; tentative D call: TRBD1 (6 bases). Per germline, CDR1 SGHVS and CDR2 FQNEAQ. CDR3 size: 15 residues. V dropped 5 bases and J dropped 8 bases, with 21 bases sitting between them. CDR3 sequence (DNA): TGTGCCAGCAGCGTACGATTTGGGGGGGCGCTGGGCTACACCTTC. Encoded protein: CASSVRFGGALGYTF.

The chain joins TRBV7-9 to TRBJ2-1, with D tentatively TRBD1 or TRBD2 (5 bases each). With the DNA end fitting TRBJ2-5 better, the J assignment may be wrong. The CDR3 extends over 14 amino acids. The V gene's germline CDR1 is SEHNR and CDR2 FQNEAQ (reference sequence). CDR3 residues: CASSRDGNGETQYF. The CDR3 DNA sequence: TGTGCCAGCAGCCGGGACGGAAATGGGGAGACCCAGTACTTC.

This clonotype appeared many times. The chain is built from TRBV20-1 and TRBJ2-7; TRBD1 matches at 10 bases. V lost 6 bases and J lost 6; bases outside the gene matches: 5. In germline, CDR1 is DFQATT, CDR2 SNEGSKA (reference sequence). CDR3 length: 12 amino acids. CDR3 DNA sequence: TGCAGTGCATGGGACAGGGGTAGCGAGCAGTACTTC. This encodes CSAWDRGSEQYF.

This clonotype was found many times. V usage is TRBV25-1 and J usage is TRBJ2-1, with unresolved D. The CDR3 sequence is 15 residues long. CDR1 is MGHDK, CDR2 SYGVNS, per germline. Trimming removed 1 base at V and 8 bases at J, with 15 bases between. The CDR3, as DNA: TGTGCCAGCAGTGAATTTGGTCTGCGCGGCGATGAGCAGTTCTTC. The encoded protein is CASSEFGLRGDEQFF.

This clonotype was counted only a few times. A much bigger clone sits one base away, suggesting this may be a read error. V is TRBV7-2 and J is TRBJ1-1; tentative D call: TRBD1 (6 bases). Germline CDR1 reads SGHTA; CDR2 reads FQGNSA. The CDR3 runs 14 residues. CDR3 in DNA: TGTGCCGGCAGCTTACAGGGTGTTAACTCTGAAGCTTTCTTT. This translates into CAGSLQGVNSEAFF.

The CDR3 sequence: CASSLTISSNEQFF. In nucleotides, the CDR3 is TGTGCCAGCAGCTTAACAATTTCGAGCAATGAGCAGTTCTTC. This rearrangement joins TRBV7-9 to TRBJ2-1; no reliable D call. Germline V lookup: CDR1 SEHNR, CDR2 FQNEAQ (reference sequence). V lost 2 bases to trimming and J lost 6 bases, with 11 bases between them. The CDR3 is 14 residues long.

This clonotype was detected ten times or more. The rearrangement uses TRBV7-6 and TRBJ1-6; D gene unclear. CDR1 is SGHVS, CDR2 FNYEAQ, per germline. The V and J ends lost 6 bases and 2 bases respectively, with 5 bases between them. This CDR3 is built from 13 residues. CDR3 sequence reads: CASRWTYNSPLHF. CDR3 coding DNA: TGTGCCAGCAGGTGGACCTATAATTCACCCCTCCACTTT.